Sequencing of this T cell receptor beta chain was carried out in a study of patients and donors after allogeneic stem cell transplantation. This clonotype has only a few counts. TCRdb reprocessed the RT-PCR reads with MiXCR, giving one entry per CDR3 protein. In the table there are about 960,000 distinct CDR3 sequences, approximately 19% of which are singletons. Germline CDR1 is SEHNR and CDR2 is FQNEAQ (reference sequence). The junction had 5 bases not matched to a gene; V was cut back by 8 bases and J by 4 bases. This CDR3 region has 13 residues. The sequenced sample was blood, either unsorted or a sorted T cell fraction (not recorded which). V gene TRBV7-9 combines with J gene TRBJ2-1, with 7 bases matching TRBD2. This clonotype was sampled from a human donor who was either an allogeneic HSCT recipient or a stem cell or donor lymphocyte infusion donor (not recorded which). It is not recorded whose cells these are; they may come from a transplant donor. The CDR3 loop is CASGGSGYNEQFF. Here the CDR3 DNA reads TGTGCCAGCGGCGGTAGCGGGTACAATGAGCAGTTCTTC.